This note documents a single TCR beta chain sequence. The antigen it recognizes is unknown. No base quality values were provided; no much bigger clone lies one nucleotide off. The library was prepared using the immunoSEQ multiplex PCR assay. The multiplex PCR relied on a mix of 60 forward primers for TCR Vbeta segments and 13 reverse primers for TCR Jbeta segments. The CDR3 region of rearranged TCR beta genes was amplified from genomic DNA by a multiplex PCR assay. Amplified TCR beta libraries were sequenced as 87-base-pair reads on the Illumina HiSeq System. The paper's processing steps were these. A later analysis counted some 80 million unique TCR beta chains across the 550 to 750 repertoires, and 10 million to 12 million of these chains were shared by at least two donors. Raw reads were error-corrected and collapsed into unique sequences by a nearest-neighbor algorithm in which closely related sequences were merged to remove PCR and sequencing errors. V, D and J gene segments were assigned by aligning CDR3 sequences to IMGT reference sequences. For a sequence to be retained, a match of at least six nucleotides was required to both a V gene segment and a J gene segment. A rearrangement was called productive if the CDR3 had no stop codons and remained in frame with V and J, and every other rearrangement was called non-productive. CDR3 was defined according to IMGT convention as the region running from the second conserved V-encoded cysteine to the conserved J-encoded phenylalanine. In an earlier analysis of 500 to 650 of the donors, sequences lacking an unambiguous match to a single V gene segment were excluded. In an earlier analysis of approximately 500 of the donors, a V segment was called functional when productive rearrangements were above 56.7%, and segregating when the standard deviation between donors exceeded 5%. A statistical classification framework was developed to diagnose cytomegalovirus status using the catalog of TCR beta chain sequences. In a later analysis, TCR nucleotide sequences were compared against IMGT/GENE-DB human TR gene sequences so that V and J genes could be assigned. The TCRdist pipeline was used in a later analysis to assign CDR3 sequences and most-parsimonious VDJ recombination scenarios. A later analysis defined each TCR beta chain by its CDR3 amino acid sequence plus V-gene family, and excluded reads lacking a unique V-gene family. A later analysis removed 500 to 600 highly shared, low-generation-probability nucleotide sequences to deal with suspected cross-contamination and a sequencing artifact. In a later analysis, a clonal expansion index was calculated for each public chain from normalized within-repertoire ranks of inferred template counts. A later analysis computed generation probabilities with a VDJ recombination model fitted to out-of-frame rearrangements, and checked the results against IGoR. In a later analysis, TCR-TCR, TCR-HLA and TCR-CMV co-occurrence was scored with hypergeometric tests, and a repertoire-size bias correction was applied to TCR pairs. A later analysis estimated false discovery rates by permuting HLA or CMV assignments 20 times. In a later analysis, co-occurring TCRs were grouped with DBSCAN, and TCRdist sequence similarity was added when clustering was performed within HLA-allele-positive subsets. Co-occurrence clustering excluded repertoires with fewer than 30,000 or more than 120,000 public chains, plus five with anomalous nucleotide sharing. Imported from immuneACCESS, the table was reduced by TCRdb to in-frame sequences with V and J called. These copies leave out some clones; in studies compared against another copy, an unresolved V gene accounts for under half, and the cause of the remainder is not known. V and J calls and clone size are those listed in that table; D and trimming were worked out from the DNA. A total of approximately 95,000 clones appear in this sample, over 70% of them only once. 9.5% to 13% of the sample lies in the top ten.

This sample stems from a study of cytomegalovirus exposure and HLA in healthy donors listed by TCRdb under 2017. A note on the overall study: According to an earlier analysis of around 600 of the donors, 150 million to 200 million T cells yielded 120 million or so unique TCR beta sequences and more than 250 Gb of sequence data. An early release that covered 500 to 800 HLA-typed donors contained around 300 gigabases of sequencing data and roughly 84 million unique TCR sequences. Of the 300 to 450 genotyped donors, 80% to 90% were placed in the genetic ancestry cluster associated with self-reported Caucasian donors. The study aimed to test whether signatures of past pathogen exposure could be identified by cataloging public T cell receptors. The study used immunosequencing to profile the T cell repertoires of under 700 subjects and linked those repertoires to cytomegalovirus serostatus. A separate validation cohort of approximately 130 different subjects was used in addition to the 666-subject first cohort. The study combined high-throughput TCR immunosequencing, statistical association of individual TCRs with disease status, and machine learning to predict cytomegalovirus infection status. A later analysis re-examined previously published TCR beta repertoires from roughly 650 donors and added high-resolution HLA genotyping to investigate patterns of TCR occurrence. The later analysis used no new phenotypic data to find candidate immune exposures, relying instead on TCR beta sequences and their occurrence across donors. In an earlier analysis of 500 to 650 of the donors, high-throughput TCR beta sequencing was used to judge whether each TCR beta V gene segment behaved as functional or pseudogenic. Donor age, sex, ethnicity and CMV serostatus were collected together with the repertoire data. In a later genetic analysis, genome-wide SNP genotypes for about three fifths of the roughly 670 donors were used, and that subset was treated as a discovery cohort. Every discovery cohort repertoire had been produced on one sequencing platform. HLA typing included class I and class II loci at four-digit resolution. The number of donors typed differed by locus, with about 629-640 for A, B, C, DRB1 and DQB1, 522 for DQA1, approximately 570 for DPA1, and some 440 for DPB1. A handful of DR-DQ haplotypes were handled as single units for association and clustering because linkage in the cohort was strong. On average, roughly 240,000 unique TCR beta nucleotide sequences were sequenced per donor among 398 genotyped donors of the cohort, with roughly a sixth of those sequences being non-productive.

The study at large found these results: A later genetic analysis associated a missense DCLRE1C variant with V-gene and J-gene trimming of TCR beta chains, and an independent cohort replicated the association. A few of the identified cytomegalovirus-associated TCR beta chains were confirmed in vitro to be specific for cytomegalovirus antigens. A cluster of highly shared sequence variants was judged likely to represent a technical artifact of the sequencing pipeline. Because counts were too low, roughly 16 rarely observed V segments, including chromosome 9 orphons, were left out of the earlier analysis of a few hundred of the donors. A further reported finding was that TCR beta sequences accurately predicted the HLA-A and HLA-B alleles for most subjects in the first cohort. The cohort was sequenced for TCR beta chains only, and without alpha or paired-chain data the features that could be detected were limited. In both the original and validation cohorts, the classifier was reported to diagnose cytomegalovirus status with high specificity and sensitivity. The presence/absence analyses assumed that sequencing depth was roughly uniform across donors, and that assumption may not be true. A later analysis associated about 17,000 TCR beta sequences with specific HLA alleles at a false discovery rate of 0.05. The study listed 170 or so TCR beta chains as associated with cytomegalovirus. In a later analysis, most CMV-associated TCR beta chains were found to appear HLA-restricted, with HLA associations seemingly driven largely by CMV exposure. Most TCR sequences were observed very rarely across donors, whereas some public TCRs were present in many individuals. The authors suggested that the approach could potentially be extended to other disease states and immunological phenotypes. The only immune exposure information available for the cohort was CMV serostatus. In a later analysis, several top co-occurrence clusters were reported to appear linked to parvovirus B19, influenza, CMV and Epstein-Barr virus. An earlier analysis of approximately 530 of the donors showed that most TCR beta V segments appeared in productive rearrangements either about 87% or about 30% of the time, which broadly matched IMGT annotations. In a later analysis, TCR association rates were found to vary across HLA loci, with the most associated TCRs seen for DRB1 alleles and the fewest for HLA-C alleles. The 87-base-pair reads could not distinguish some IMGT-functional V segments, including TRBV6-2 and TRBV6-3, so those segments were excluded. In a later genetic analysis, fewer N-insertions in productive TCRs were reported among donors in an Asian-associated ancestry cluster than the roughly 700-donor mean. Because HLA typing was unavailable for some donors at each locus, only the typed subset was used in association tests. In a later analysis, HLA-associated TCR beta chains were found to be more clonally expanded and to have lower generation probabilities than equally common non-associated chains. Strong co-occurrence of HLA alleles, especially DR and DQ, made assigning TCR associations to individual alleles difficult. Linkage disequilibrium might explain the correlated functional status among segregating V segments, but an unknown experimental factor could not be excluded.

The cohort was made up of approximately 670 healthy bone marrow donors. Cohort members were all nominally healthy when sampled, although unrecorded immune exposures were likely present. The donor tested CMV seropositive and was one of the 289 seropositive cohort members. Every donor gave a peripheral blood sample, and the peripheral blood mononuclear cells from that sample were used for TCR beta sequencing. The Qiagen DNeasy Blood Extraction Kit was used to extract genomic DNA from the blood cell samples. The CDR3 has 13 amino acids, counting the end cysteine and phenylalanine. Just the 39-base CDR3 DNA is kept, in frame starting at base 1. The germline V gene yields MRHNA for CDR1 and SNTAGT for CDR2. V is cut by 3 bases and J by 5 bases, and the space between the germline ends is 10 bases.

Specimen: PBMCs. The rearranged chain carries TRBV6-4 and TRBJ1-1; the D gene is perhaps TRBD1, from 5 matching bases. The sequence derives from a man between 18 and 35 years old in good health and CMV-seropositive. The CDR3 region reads CASSEGVGTEAFF. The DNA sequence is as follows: TGTGCCAGCAGTGAAGGGGTGGGAACTGAAGCTTTCTTT.